These 9 T cell receptor beta chains came from one sample sequenced in a study of spatial heterogeneity in lung cancer. General observations from the study: Tumor mutation counts were tracked by expanded intratumoral alpha and beta TCR counts.

TCRdb processed the 5' RACE reads anew with MiXCR; each CDR3 protein has one entry. This sample has fewer than 11,000 distinct CDR3 sequences, with around 10% found just once. Antigens for these TCRs are unknown. Time point defined: sample taken at primary tumor resection. The source material was lung tumor tissue, sampled at surgery. Receptors were obtained from a male donor with early-stage non-small cell lung cancer.

This clonotype was detected many times. Because this beta chain is a stray read in a library intended to capture alpha chains, its abundance should not be given much weight. This chain links TRBV13 with TRBJ2-4; the D gene is possibly TRBD1 (5 bases). Germline assignment: CDR1 PRHDT and CDR2 FYEKMQ (reference sequence). CDR3 size: 17 residues. V gave up 2 bases and J gave up 6 bases, with 20 bases separating them. CDR3 residues: CASSLKAVLGRGNIQYF. The CDR3 DNA follows: TGTGCCAGCAGCTTAAAGGCTGTTTTGGGGCGCGGAAACATTCAGTACTTC. The whole variable domain, remainder taken from reference TRBV13 and TRBJ2-4, is AAGVIQSPRHLIKEKRETATLKCYPIPRHDTVYWYQQGPGQDPQFLISFYEKMQSDKGSIPDRFSAQQFSDYHSELNMSSLELGDSALYFCASSLKAVLGRGNIQYFGAGTRLSVL.

Ten or more counts support this clonotype. The library was designed around alpha chains, so this beta chain is a stray read whose abundance carries little weight. V usage is TRBV24-1 and J usage is TRBJ1-2; D is undetermined. CDR1 is KGHDR, CDR2 SFDVKD, per germline. This CDR3 comprises 13 residues. Trimming removed 9 bases from V and 8 bases from J, with 18 bases in between. The CDR3 protein is CATSLGHLGGYTF. DNA of the CDR3: TGTGCCACCTCTTTAGGTCACCTTGGAGGCTACACCTTC.

This clonotype was observed at least ten times. This beta chain is an unintended read in a library built for alpha chains; its size means little. This sequence joins TRBV20-1 and TRBJ2-7, with no clear D. This CDR3 region has 14 residues. V was shortened by 0 bases and J by 2 bases, with 11 bases between the two germline ends. Per germline, CDR1 DFQATT and CDR2 SNEGSKA (reference sequence). This chain's CDR3 is CSARDPLTPYEQYF. The CDR3 DNA is TGCAGTGCTAGAGATCCTCTTACCCCCTACGAGCAGTACTTC.

In its sample, this clonotype ranks as medium-sized. The size of this beta chain means little, since it is a stray read in a library made for alpha chains. CDR3 protein: CAWSPEGMQPQHF. Written as DNA, the CDR3 is TGTGCCTGGAGTCCGGAGGGGATGCAGCCCCAGCATTTT. The genes are TRBV30 and TRBJ1-5, with D tentatively TRBD1 (5 bases). The germline V gene has CDR1 GTSNPN and CDR2 SVGIG (reference sequence). V shed 2 bases and J shed 7 bases, with 12 bases lying between them. This CDR3 is built from 13 residues. Combining the CDR3 with reference TRBV30 and TRBJ1-5 gives the whole variable domain SQTIHQWPATLVQPVGSPLSLECTVEGTSNPNLYWYRQAAGRGLQLLFYSVGIGQISSEVPQNLSASRPQDRQFILSSKKLLLSDSGFYLCAWSPEGMQPQHFGDGTRLSIL.

This clonotype was detected many times. Within a library made for alpha chains, this beta chain is off target, and its count is uninformative. V usage is TRBV20-1 and J usage is TRBJ2-1; 12 positions agree with TRBD2. The CDR3 runs to 18 residues. The trim removed 0 bases at V and 2 bases at J, leaving 8 bases unmatched. Germline CDR1 and CDR2: DFQATT and SNEGSKA (reference sequence). The CDR3 here is CSAREASGRARTYNEQFF. The CDR3 region has the DNA TGCAGTGCTAGAGAGGCTAGCGGGAGGGCCAGGACCTACAATGAGCAGTTCTTC.

A remark on this clonotype: Since the library was made to target alpha chains, this beta chain is a stray read and its abundance is not meaningful. The rearrangement uses TRBV4-3 and TRBJ1-1, with D possibly being TRBD1 (5 bases). V was trimmed by 0 bases and J by 1 base, leaving 9 bases between them. Germline values: CDR1 LGHNA, CDR2 YSLEER. There are 15 residues in the CDR3. CDR3: CASSQDSGGNTEAFF. The CDR3 coding sequence is TGCGCCAGCAGCCAAGACAGTGGGGGGAACACTGAAGCTTTCTTT.

This clonotype was counted at least ten times. This beta chain is a stray read from a library made for alpha chains; its abundance is not meaningful. J is TRBJ1-2 and V is TRBV3-1; perhaps TRBD1 as D (6 bases). The CDR3 has 16 amino acids. Germline CDR1 LGHDT, CDR2 YNNKEL (reference sequence). Trimming took off 0 bases at V and 4 bases at J, with 15 bases between the two ends. The CDR3 reads CASSQEVDSDSYGYTF. The CDR3 DNA is TGTGCCAGCAGCCAAGAAGTGGACAGCGATTCCTATGGCTACACCTTC.

This clonotype was counted at least ten times. Within a library made for alpha chains, this beta chain is off target, and its count is uninformative. The chain uses TRBV20-1 and TRBJ1-1; TRBD1 matches 9 bases. The germline gives CDR1 DFQATT, CDR2 SNEGSKA (reference sequence). The V and J ends lost 7 bases and 5 bases, in that order; junction bases with no gene match: 8. The CDR3 extends over 13 amino acids. The chain's CDR3 is CSVEGQGWTEAFF. As DNA, the CDR3 is TGCAGTGTCGAAGGACAGGGGTGGACTGAAGCTTTCTTT.

In its sample, this clonotype was seen many times. This beta chain was picked up by a library intended for alpha chains and is off target, so its count carries little meaning. The V gene is TRBV7-9, the J gene TRBJ2-3; TRBD1 agrees at 10 bases. CDR3 length: 16 amino acids. The J segment lost 2 bases and the V segment lost 6 bases, leaving 8 bases of the junction unmatched. Germline-derived CDR1 and CDR2 are SEHNR and FQNEAQ (reference sequence). CDR3 in DNA: TGTGCCAGCAGGCCCGGGACAGGGGATCCCACAGATACGCAGTATTTT. It encodes CASRPGTGDPTDTQYF.